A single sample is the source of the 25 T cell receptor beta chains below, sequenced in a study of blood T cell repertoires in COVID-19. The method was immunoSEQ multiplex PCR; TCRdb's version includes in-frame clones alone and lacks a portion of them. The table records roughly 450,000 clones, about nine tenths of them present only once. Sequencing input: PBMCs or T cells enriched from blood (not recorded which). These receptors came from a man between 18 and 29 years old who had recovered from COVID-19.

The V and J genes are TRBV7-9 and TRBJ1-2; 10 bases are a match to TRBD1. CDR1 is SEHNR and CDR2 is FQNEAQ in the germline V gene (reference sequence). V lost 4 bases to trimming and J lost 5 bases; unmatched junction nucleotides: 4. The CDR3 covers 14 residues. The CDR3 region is CASSSRTGGYGYTF. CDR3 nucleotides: TGTGCCAGCAGCTCTAGGACAGGGGGGTATGGCTACACCTTC.

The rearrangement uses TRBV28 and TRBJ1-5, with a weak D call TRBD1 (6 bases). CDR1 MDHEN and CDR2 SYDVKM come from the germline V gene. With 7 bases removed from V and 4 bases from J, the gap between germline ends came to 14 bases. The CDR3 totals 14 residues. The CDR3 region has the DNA TGTGCCAGCAAAGTGGGGGCCCCTAATCAGCCCCAGCATTTT. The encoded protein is CASKVGAPNQPQHF.

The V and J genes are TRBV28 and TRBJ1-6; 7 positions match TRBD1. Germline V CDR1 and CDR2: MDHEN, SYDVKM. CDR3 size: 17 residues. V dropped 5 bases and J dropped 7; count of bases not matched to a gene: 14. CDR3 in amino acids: CASSPRQGGRGNSPLHF. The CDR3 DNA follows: TGTGCCAGCAGTCCCCGACAGGGAGGACGGGGGAATTCACCCCTCCACTTT.

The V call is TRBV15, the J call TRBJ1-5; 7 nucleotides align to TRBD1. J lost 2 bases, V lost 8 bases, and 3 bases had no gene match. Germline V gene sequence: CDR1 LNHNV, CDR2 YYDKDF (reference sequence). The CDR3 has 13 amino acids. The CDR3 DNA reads TGTGCCACCCGCGGACAGGGCAATCAGCCCCAGCATTTT. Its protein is CATRGQGNQPQHF. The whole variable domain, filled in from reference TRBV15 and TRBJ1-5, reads DAMVIQNPRYQVTQFGKPVTLSCSQTLNHNVMYWYQQKSSQAPKLLFHYYDKDFNNEADTPDNFQSRRPNTSFCFLDIRSPGLGDTAMYLCATRGQGNQPQHFGDGTRLSIL.

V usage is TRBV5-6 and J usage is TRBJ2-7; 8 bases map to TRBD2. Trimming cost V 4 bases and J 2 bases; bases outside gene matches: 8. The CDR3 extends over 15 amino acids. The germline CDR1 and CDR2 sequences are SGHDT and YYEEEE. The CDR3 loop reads CASSTWAGGAYEQYF. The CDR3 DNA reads TGTGCCAGCAGCACGTGGGCGGGGGGAGCCTACGAGCAGTACTTC.

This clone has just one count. The CDR3 loop reads CASSPPGLYYNEQFF. CDR3 coding DNA: TGTGCCAGCTCACCCCCGGGACTTTACTACAATGAGCAGTTCTTC. V usage is TRBV18 and J usage is TRBJ2-1, with D possibly matching TRBD2 (6 bases). CDR3 length: 15 amino acids. Trimming removed 3 bases from V and 3 bases from J, with 12 bases in between. CDR1 is KGHSH, CDR2 LQKENI, per germline. Based on the CDR3 plus reference TRBV18 and TRBJ2-1, the full variable domain is NAGVMQNPRHLVRRRGQEARLRCSPMKGHSHVYWYRQLPEEGLKFMVYLQKENIIDESGMPKERFSAEFPKEGPSILRIQQVVRGDSAAYFCASSPPGLYYNEQFFGPGTRLTVL.

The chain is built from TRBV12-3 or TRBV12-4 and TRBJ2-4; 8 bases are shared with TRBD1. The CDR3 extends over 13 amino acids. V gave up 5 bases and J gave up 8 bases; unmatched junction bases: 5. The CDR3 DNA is TGTGCCAGCAGTCCCGCAGGGGGCTACATTCAGTACTTC. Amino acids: CASSPAGGYIQYF.

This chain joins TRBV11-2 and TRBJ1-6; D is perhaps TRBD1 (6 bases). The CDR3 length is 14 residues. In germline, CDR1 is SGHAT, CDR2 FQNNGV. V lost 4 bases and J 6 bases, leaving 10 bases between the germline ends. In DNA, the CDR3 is TGTGCCAGCAGCTACAGGGTCCGTAATTCACCCCTCCACTTT. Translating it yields CASSYRVRNSPLHF.

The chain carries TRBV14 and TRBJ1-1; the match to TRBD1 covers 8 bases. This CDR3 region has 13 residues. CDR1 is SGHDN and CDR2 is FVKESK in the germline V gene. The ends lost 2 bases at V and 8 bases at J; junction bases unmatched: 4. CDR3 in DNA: TGTGCCAGCAGCCAAACCCGACAGGGGGAAGCTTTCTTT. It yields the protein CASSQTRQGEAFF.

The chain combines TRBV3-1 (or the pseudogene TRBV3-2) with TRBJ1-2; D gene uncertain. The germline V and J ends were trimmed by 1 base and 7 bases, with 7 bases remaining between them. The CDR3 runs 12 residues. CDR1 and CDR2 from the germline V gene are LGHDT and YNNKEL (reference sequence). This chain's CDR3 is CASSQASSGYTF. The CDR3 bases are TGTGCCAGCAGCCAAGCCTCTAGTGGCTACACCTTC.

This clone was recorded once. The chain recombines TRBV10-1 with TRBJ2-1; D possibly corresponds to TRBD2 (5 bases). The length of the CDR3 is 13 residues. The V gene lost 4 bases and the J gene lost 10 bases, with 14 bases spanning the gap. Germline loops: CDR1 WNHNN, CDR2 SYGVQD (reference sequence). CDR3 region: CASSASSGPEQFF. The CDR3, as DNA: TGCGCCAGCAGTGCGTCGAGCGGCCCAGAGCAGTTCTTC.

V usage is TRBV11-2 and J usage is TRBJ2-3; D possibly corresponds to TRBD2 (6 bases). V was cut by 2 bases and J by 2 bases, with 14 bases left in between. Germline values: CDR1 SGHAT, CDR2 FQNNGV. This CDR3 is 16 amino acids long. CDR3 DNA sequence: TGTGCCAGCAGCTTAAGAACGGCTAGCGTCACAGATACGCAGTATTTT. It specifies CASSLRTASVTDTQYF.

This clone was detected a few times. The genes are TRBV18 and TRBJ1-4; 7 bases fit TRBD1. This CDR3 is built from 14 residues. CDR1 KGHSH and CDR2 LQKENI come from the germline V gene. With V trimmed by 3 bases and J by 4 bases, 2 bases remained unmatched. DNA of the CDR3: TGTGCCAGCTCACCGGGACAGCTTAATGAAAAACTGTTTTTT. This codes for CASSPGQLNEKLFF.

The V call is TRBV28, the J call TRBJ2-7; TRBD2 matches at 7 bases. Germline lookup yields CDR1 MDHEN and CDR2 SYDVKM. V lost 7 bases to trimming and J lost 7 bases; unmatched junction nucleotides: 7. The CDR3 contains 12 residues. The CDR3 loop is CASNDGEGEQYF. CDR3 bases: TGTGCCAGCAACGATGGGGAGGGGGAGCAGTACTTC.

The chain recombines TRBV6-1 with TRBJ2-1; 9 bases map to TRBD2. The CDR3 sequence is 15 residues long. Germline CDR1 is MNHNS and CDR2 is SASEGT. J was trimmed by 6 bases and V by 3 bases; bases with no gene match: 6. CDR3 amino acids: CASSEWLAGFNEQFF. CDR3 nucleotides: TGTGCCAGCAGTGAGTGGCTAGCGGGATTCAATGAGCAGTTCTTC.

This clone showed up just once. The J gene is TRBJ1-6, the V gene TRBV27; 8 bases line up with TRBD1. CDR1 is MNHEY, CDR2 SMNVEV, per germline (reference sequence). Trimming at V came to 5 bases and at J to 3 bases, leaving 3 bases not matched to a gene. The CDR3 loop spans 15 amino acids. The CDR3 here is CASSTGGSYNSPLHF. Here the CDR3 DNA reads TGTGCCAGCAGTACAGGGGGTAGCTATAATTCACCCCTCCACTTT.

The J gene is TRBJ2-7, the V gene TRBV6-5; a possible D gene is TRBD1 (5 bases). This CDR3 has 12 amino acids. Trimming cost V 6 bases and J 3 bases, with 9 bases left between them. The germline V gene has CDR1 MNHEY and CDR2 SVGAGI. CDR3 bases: TGTGCCAGCAGGGGGCCCTACTACGAGCAGTACTTC. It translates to CASRGPYYEQYF.

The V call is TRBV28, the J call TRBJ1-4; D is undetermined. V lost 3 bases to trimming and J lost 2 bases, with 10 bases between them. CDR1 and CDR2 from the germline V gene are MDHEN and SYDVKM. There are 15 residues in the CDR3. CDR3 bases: TGTGCCAGCAGTTTTATATCCGGGACTAATGAAAAACTGTTTTTT. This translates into CASSFISGTNEKLFF.

For the CDR3, the DNA is TGTGCCAGCAGCTTGGGGGGCCTAGCCAAAAACATTCAGTACTTC. As protein: CASSLGGLAKNIQYF. The chain joins TRBV5-5 to TRBJ2-4; D perhaps matches TRBD1 (5 bases). Germline values: CDR1 SGHKS, CDR2 YYEKEE (reference sequence). The CDR3 contains 15 residues. The V end was cut by 0 bases, the J end by 0 bases, with 7 bases between.

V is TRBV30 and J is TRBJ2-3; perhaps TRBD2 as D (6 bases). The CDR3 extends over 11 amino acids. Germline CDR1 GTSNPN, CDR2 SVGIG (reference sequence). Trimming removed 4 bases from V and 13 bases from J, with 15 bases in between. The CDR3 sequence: CAWNRGNQKYF. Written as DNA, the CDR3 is TGTGCCTGGAACCGCGGGAACCAGAAGTATTTT. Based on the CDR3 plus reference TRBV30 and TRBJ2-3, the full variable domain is SQTIHQWPATLVQPVGSPLSLECTVEGTSNPNLYWYRQAAGRGLQLLFYSVGIGQISSEVPQNLSASRPQDRQFILSSKKLLLSDSGFYLCAWNRGNQKYFGPGTRLTVL.

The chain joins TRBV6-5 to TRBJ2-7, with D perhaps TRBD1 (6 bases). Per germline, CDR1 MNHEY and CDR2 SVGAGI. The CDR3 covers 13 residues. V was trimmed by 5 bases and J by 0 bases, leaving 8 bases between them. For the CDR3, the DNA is TGTGCCAGCAGTAGAGGGGGCTCCTACGAGCAGTACTTC. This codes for CASSRGGSYEQYF.

Written as DNA, the CDR3 is TGTGCCAGCAGCCAAGAGGCGGGAGGGCCTATCCACGAGCAGTACTTC. Protein sequence: CASSQEAGGPIHEQYF. V gene TRBV3-1 (or the pseudogene TRBV3-2) combines with J gene TRBJ2-7; 9 bases map to TRBD2. This CDR3 contains 16 residues. Germline CDR1 LGHDT, CDR2 YNNKEL (reference sequence). Trimming at V came to 0 bases and at J to 5 bases, leaving 8 bases not matched to a gene.

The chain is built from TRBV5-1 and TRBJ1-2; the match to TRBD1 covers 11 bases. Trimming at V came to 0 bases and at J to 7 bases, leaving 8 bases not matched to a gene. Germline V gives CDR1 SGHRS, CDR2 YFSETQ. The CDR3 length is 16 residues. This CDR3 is CASSLATGQGVSGYTF. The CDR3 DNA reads TGCGCCAGCAGCTTGGCTACGGGACAGGGGGTCTCTGGCTACACCTTC. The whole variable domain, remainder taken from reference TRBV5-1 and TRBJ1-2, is KAGVTQTPRYLIKTRGQQVTLSCSPISGHRSVSWYQQTPGQGLQFLFEYFSETQRNKGNFPGRFSGRQFSNSRSEMNVSTLELGDSALYLCASSLATGQGVSGYTFGSGTRLTVV.

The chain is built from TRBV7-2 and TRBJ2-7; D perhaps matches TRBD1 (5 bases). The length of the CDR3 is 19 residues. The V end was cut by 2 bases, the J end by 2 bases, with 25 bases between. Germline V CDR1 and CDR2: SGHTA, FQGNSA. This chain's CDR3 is CASSLSHRLRPGHAYEQYF. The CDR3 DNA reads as TGTGCCAGCAGCTTAAGCCACAGGCTCCGCCCCGGCCATGCCTACGAGCAGTACTTC.

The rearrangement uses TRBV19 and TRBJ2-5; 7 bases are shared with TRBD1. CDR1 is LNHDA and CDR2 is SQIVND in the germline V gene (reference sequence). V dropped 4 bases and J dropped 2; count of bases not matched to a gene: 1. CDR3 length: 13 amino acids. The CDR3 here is CASSTRGQETQYF. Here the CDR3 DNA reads TGTGCCAGTAGTACCAGGGGGCAAGAGACCCAGTACTTC.